The 25 T cell receptor beta chains below come from one sample, sequenced in a study of cytomegalovirus exposure and HLA in healthy donors. 60 Vbeta and 13 Jbeta primers were used in PCR. TCRdb's table, derived via immunoSEQ multiplex PCR, lists solely in-frame clones and lacks some. This sample has roughly 69,000 clones, with about three quarters found just once. Sequenced sample: PBMCs. The source of these receptors is a man aged 18 to 30 in good health and CMV-seronegative.

This clone was seen only a few times. V is TRBV6-5 and J is TRBJ1-1; TRBD1 matches 7 bases. The length of the CDR3 is 14 residues. V was clipped by 7 bases and J by 2 bases; unmatched bases: 7. Germline V gene lookup returns CDR1 MNHEY and CDR2 SVGAGI. The CDR3 loop reads CASTPRGTNTEAFF. The CDR3 nucleotides read TGTGCCAGCACCCCCAGGGGGACAAACACTGAAGCTTTCTTT.

The rearrangement joins TRBV7-9 to TRBJ1-2, with 9 bases fitting TRBD1. The germline V gene encodes CDR1 SEHNR and CDR2 FQNEAQ (reference sequence). Trimming cost V 5 bases and J 2 bases; bases outside gene matches: 6. The CDR3 sequence is 15 residues long. In DNA form, the CDR3 reads TGTGCCAGCAGCCCGGATGGGACAGGGAACTATGGCTACACCTTC. Amino acids: CASSPDGTGNYGYTF.

The CDR3 bases are TGCGCCAGCAGCCAAGATTTGATAGCGGGGGGAAGCTCTGGGGCCAACGTCCTGACTTTC. The encoded protein is CASSQDLIAGGSSGANVLTF. The rearrangement uses TRBV4-3 and TRBJ2-6; 10 bases are shared with TRBD2. Losses at the gene ends were 0 bases for V and 0 bases for J; bases not matched to a gene: 8. CDR3 length equals 20 residues. CDR1 is LGHNA, CDR2 YSLEER, per germline.

The genes are TRBV27 and TRBJ2-1; 8 nucleotides agree with TRBD2. The CDR3 covers 14 residues. CDR1 is MNHEY and CDR2 is SMNVEV in the germline V gene (reference sequence). V lost 4 bases to trimming and J lost 9 bases; unmatched junction nucleotides: 8. CDR3 residues: CASSSASGLGEQFF. For the CDR3, the DNA is TGTGCCAGCAGTTCGGCTAGCGGGTTGGGTGAGCAGTTCTTC.

The gene calls are TRBV11-2 and TRBJ1-4, with 7 bases lining up with TRBD1. Trimming removed 3 bases from V and 6 bases from J; junction bases left unmatched: 16. The CDR3 has 18 amino acids. CDR1 SGHAT and CDR2 FQNNGV come from the germline V gene. CDR3 sequence: CASSFRGPKTGFDEKLFF. CDR3 coding DNA: TGTGCCAGCAGCTTCCGAGGCCCAAAGACAGGGTTTGATGAAAAACTGTTTTTT.

The chain has TRBV7-3 and TRBJ2-3, with a weak D call TRBD2 (6 bases). Trimming removed 1 base from V and 4 bases from J, with 9 bases in between. In germline, CDR1 is SGHTA, CDR2 FQGTGA. This CDR3 is 14 amino acids long. This CDR3 reads CASSLNLAPDTQYF. The CDR3 DNA follows: TGTGCCAGCAGCTTAAACCTAGCGCCAGATACGCAGTATTTT.

The chain uses TRBV11-2 and TRBJ2-7; TRBD2 matches at 9 bases. Germline V gene sequence: CDR1 SGHAT, CDR2 FQNNGV. The CDR3 is 15 residues long. V lost 5 bases to trimming and J lost 5 bases; unmatched junction nucleotides: 10. CDR3 in amino acids: CASSKMAGGRNEQYV. CDR3 nucleotides: TGTGCCAGCAGCAAGATGGCGGGGGGGCGAAACGAGCAGTACGTC.

This clone was seen a handful of times. The rearrangement links TRBV9 to TRBJ2-1; 9 bases line up with TRBD2. V trimming: 1 base; J trimming: 4 bases; junction bases outside the gene matches: 6. Germline loops: CDR1 SGDLS, CDR2 YYNGEE. CDR3 length equals 16 residues. The DNA of the CDR3 is TGTGCCAGCAGCGTATTAGCGGGGGCCGAATACAATGAGCAGTTCTTC. Amino acids: CASSVLAGAEYNEQFF.

The genes are TRBV6-6 and TRBJ2-3; 15 bases are a match to TRBD2. The CDR3 contains 16 residues. Germline V gene data show CDR1 as MNHNY and CDR2 as SVGAGI (reference sequence). After removal of 6 bases from V and 3 bases from J, the junction contained 4 bases not matched to a gene. CDR3 coding DNA: TGTGCCAGCAGGAGGACTAGCGGGGGGGGTACAGATACGCAGTATTTT. Translation gives CASRRTSGGGTDTQYF.

This rearrangement joins TRBV27 to TRBJ2-1; 7 nucleotides align to TRBD2. The CDR3 contains 14 residues. Trimming removed 7 bases from V and 5 bases from J; junction bases left unmatched: 8. Germline V gene lookup returns CDR1 MNHEY and CDR2 SMNVEV (reference sequence). The CDR3, as DNA: TGTGCCAGCAAGTGGGGGGGGATCAACAATGAGCAGTTCTTC. This translates into CASKWGGINNEQFF.

The J gene is TRBJ2-2, the V gene TRBV5-1, with D possibly being TRBD2 (7 bases). Per the germline V gene, CDR1 is SGHRS and CDR2 is YFSETQ. The CDR3 runs to 14 residues. Trimming took off 0 bases at V and 6 bases at J, with 9 bases between the two ends. The DNA for the CDR3 is TGCGCCAGCAGCTTGGCGGGGGGCGCCGGGGAGCTGTTTTTT. Its protein is CASSLAGGAGELFF.

The chain employs TRBV5-1 and TRBJ2-3; tentatively, D is TRBD2 (6 bases). V was trimmed by 2 bases and J by 0 bases, leaving 13 bases between them. Germline V gene data show CDR1 as SGHRS and CDR2 as YFSETQ. This CDR3 is built from 16 residues. The CDR3 DNA reads as TGCGCCAGCAGCTTCGTGCGGGGCTCTAGCACAGATACGCAGTATTTT. Translated: CASSFVRGSSTDTQYF.

This clone was seen more than once but under ten times. This sequence joins TRBV18 and TRBJ2-5; TRBD2 matches 10 bases. Losses at the gene ends were 6 bases for V and 5 bases for J; bases not matched to a gene: 12. CDR1 KGHSH and CDR2 LQKENI come from the germline V gene. The CDR3 is 16 residues long. CDR3 DNA: TGTGCCAGCTCGTCCCAGCGGGGGGGCCTATCGGAGACCCAGTACTTC. Protein sequence: CASSSQRGGLSETQYF.

The gene calls are TRBV5-8 and TRBJ1-1, with a weak D call TRBD1 (5 bases). Germline CDR1 reads SGHTS; CDR2 reads YDEGEE. The CDR3 contains 17 residues. Trimming cost V 0 bases and J 0 bases, with 15 bases left between them. The CDR3 coding sequence is TGTGCCAGCAGCTTGGGCTTCGACAGCCCCATGAACACTGAAGCTTTCTTT. Encoded protein: CASSLGFDSPMNTEAFF.

The CDR3 protein is CASRSGGPPGELFF. CDR3 coding DNA: TGTGCCAGTAGGAGCGGGGGGCCTCCCGGGGAGCTGTTTTTT. The chain joins TRBV19 to TRBJ2-2, with 9 nucleotides matching TRBD2. This CDR3 comprises 14 residues. Germline V gene sequence: CDR1 LNHDA, CDR2 SQIVND (reference sequence). Trimming removed 6 bases from V and 6 bases from J; junction bases left unmatched: 5.

This sequence joins TRBV30 and TRBJ2-1, with D perhaps TRBD1 (5 bases). This CDR3 has 12 amino acids. Trimming removed 2 bases at V and 9 bases at J, with 11 bases between. CDR1 and CDR2 from the germline V gene are GTSNPN and SVGIG (reference sequence). As DNA, the CDR3 is TGTGCCTGGAGTCCCTTCAGGGCTGAGCAGTTCTTC. As protein: CAWSPFRAEQFF. Looking up the rest from reference TRBV30 and TRBJ2-1 gives the full variable domain: SQTIHQWPATLVQPVGSPLSLECTVEGTSNPNLYWYRQAAGRGLQLLFYSVGIGQISSEVPQNLSASRPQDRQFILSSKKLLLSDSGFYLCAWSPFRAEQFFGPGTRLTVL.

This sequence joins TRBV27 and TRBJ2-5; 11 nucleotides agree with TRBD1. The CDR3 runs 15 residues. The junction had 8 bases not matched to a gene; V was cut back by 6 bases and J by 5 bases. Germline lookup yields CDR1 MNHEY and CDR2 SMNVEV (reference sequence). In DNA, the CDR3 is TGTGCCAGCAGCCCGGGGACAGGGGGGTTGGAGACCCAGTACTTC. This encodes CASSPGTGGLETQYF.

CDR3 coding DNA: TGTGCCAGCAGCGGACTAGCGGGGGGGTTAGGTTTCAATGAGCAGTTCTTC. Translating gives CASSGLAGGLGFNEQFF. The chain links TRBV9 to TRBJ2-1; 14 bases are a match to TRBD2. Germline CDR1 and CDR2: SGDLS and YYNGEE. The CDR3 length is 17 residues. The V and J ends lost 3 bases and 6 bases, in that order; junction bases with no gene match: 8.

This clone has only a few counts. This sequence joins TRBV7-6 and TRBJ1-3, with D maybe TRBD1 (6 bases). V gave up 1 base and J gave up 0 bases, with 13 bases separating them. The CDR3 spans 17 residues. Germline CDR1 reads SGHVS; CDR2 reads FNYEAQ. CDR3 in amino acids: CASSLGSRTVSGNTIYF. CDR3 coding DNA: TGTGCCAGCAGCTTAGGGTCTAGGACAGTCTCTGGAAACACCATATATTTT.

V gene TRBV19 combines with J gene TRBJ2-1, with D perhaps matching TRBD2 (6 bases). The germline V gene has CDR1 LNHDA and CDR2 SQIVND (reference sequence). The V end was cut by 3 bases, the J end by 9 bases, with 9 bases between. This CDR3 spans 12 amino acids. The CDR3 protein is CASSMPSVEQFF. The CDR3 DNA reads as TGTGCCAGTAGTATGCCTAGCGTTGAGCAGTTCTTC. The full variable domain, in which reference TRBV19 and TRBJ2-1 provide the parts outside the CDR3, is DGGITQSPKYLFRKEGQNVTLSCEQNLNHDAMYWYRQDPGQGLRLIYYSQIVNDFQKGDIAEGYSVSREKKESFPLTVTSAQKNPTAFYLCASSMPSVEQFFGPGTRLTVL.

The chain employs TRBV5-4 and TRBJ2-5; tentative D call: TRBD1 (6 bases). The CDR3 covers 15 residues. The V gene lost 2 bases and the J gene lost 5 bases, with 16 bases spanning the gap. Germline-derived CDR1 and CDR2 are SGHNT and YYREEE (reference sequence). CDR3 sequence: CASSLGNRVGETQYF. The CDR3 DNA reads as TGTGCCAGCAGCTTAGGAAACAGGGTGGGGGAGACCCAGTACTTC.

The chain links TRBV19 to TRBJ1-6; D gene unclear. The germline V gene encodes CDR1 LNHDA and CDR2 SQIVND (reference sequence). Trimming left V 6 bases short and J 0 bases short, with 12 bases between. This CDR3 comprises 16 residues. CDR3 region: CASSSDSSSYNSPLHF. Here the CDR3 DNA reads TGTGCCAGTAGCAGCGACTCGAGCTCCTATAATTCACCCCTCCACTTT.

This sequence joins TRBV2 and TRBJ1-6; TRBD1 aligns across 8 bases. V was pared by 5 bases and J by 8 bases, with 8 bases of the junction left unmatched. The germline V gene has CDR1 SNHLY and CDR2 FYNNEI. The CDR3 is 15 amino acids. Here the CDR3 reads CASSIAGTGDSPLHF. CDR3 bases: TGTGCCAGCAGTATCGCCGGGACAGGTGATTCACCCCTCCACTTT.

The V gene is TRBV7-7, the J gene TRBJ2-1; 9 nucleotides agree with TRBD1. V shed 5 bases, J shed 3 bases, and the junction held 2 bases outside the gene matches. CDR3 size: 14 residues. Germline CDR1 SSHAT, CDR2 FNYEAQ (reference sequence). CDR3 amino acids: CASSRQGGYNEQFF. In DNA form, the CDR3 reads TGTGCCAGCAGCCGACAGGGGGGCTACAATGAGCAGTTCTTC.

The chain links TRBV7-8 to TRBJ1-6; D is uncertain. Germline CDR1 SGHVS, CDR2 FQNEAQ. This CDR3 comprises 15 residues. V lost 5 bases and J 6 bases, leaving 14 bases between the germline ends. In DNA, the CDR3 is TGTGCCAGCAGCCCACCCGCCAGTCGTAATTCACCCCTCCACTTT. Protein: CASSPPASRNSPLHF.